The 26 T cell receptor beta chains listed next were all sequenced from one sample in a study of patients and donors after allogeneic stem cell transplantation. One entry per CDR3 protein results from TCRdb running MiXCR on the RT-PCR reads. The table includes around 150,000 distinct CDR3 sequences, roughly 31% detected once. Material for sequencing was blood, either unsorted or a sorted T cell fraction (not recorded which). The receptors come from a human donor who was either an allogeneic HSCT recipient or a stem cell or donor lymphocyte infusion donor (not recorded which). It is not recorded whose cells these are; they may come from a transplant donor.

The chain links TRBV6-2 or TRBV6-3 to TRBJ2-3; TRBD2 might be the D (5 bases). The V gene's germline CDR1 is MNHEY and CDR2 SVGEGT. Trimming removed 2 bases from V and 2 bases from J, with 11 bases in between. The CDR3 length is 15 residues. CDR3 bases: TGTGCCAGCAGTTACGCGGAGCGGAACACAGATACGCAGTATTTT. It specifies CASSYAERNTDTQYF.

The chain couples TRBV20-1 to TRBJ1-2; D unresolved. There are 11 residues in the CDR3. The germline gives CDR1 DFQATT, CDR2 SNEGSKA (reference sequence). Trimming cost V 5 bases and J 8 bases, with 12 bases left between them. CDR3 amino acids: CSARTLGGYTF. The CDR3, as DNA: TGCAGTGCTCGGACCCTTGGGGGCTACACCTTC.

The count of this clonotype is one. This chain uses TRBV10-3 with TRBJ2-1; D gene ambiguous. The CDR3 sequence is 14 residues long. The V gene's germline CDR1 is ENHRY and CDR2 SYGVKD. The V gene lost 6 bases and the J gene lost 7 bases, with 16 bases spanning the gap. CDR3 sequence: CAISSQVPPNEQFF. The DNA for the CDR3 is TGTGCCATCAGCAGCCAGGTCCCACCTAATGAGCAGTTCTTC.

The chain joins TRBV7-4 to TRBJ1-2, with D possibly being TRBD1 (6 bases). CDR1 is SGHVT, CDR2 SQSDAQ, per germline. V lost 0 bases to trimming and J lost 5 bases, with 16 bases between them. The CDR3 sequence is 16 residues long. CDR3 sequence reads: CASSLAAGAKEYGYTF. The CDR3 DNA reads as TGTGCCAGCAGCTTAGCGGCAGGGGCTAAAGAGTATGGCTACACCTTC. Filled out from reference TRBV7-4 and TRBJ1-2, the complete variable domain reads GAGVSQSPRYKVAKRGRDVALRCDSISGHVTLYWYRQTLGQGSEVLTYSQSDAQRDKSGRPSGRFSAERPERSVSTLKIQRTEQGDSAVYLCASSLAAGAKEYGYTFGSGTRLTVV.

V is TRBV5-6 and J is TRBJ1-2, with unresolved D. The CDR3 extends over 14 amino acids. The V end was cut by 4 bases, the J end by 4 bases, with 14 bases between. In germline, CDR1 is SGHDT, CDR2 YYEEEE. The CDR3 sequence is CASSPGPGGYGYTF. CDR3 nucleotide sequence: TGTGCCAGCAGCCCCGGGCCAGGAGGCTATGGCTACACCTTC.

The chain carries TRBV7-2 and TRBJ1-5; no reliable D call. The germline gives CDR1 SGHTA, CDR2 FQGNSA. The CDR3 is 16 residues long. V was cut by 2 bases and J by 0 bases, with 11 bases left in between. CDR3 loop: CASSLLPPVSNQPQHF. CDR3 nucleotides: TGTGCCAGCAGCTTATTGCCTCCCGTTAGCAATCAGCCCCAGCATTTT. Complete variable domain (other parts from reference TRBV7-2 and TRBJ1-5): GAGVSQSPSNKVTEKGKDVELRCDPISGHTALYWYRQSLGQGLEFLIYFQGNSAPDKSGLPSDRFSAERTGGSVSTLTIQRTQQEDSAVYLCASSLLPPVSNQPQHFGDGTRLSIL.

This rearrangement joins TRBV7-8 to TRBJ1-5; no firm D call. The CDR3 is made up of 15 amino acids. The ends were cut back, 5 bases at V and 6 bases at J, with 17 bases in the middle. Germline CDR1 SGHVS, CDR2 FQNEAQ. CDR3 residues: CASSTSPGLGQPQHF. In DNA form, the CDR3 reads TGTGCCAGCAGCACCTCTCCCGGATTAGGTCAGCCCCAGCATTTT.

This chain connects TRBV29-1 to TRBJ1-1, with 9 positions matching TRBD1. This CDR3 has 13 amino acids. Germline V gives CDR1 SQVTM, CDR2 ANQGSEA. J gave up 8 bases and V 7 bases, and 11 bases lay outside the gene matches. CDR3 sequence reads: CSADGQGLREAFF. CDR3 sequence (DNA): TGCAGCGCCGACGGACAGGGGTTAAGGGAAGCTTTCTTT.

Only a few counts were recorded for this clonotype. The V call is TRBV5-1, the J call TRBJ1-2; no firm D call. V lost 1 base and J 0 bases, leaving 4 bases between the germline ends. The CDR3 has 13 residues. Germline assignment: CDR1 SGHRS and CDR2 YFSETQ. This CDR3 reads CASSLTANYGYTF. For the CDR3, the DNA is TGCGCCAGCAGCTTGACAGCTAACTATGGCTACACCTTC.

The V gene is TRBV12-3 or TRBV12-4, the J gene TRBJ2-7; the D is unclear. V was clipped by 2 bases and J by 3 bases, with 8 bases between them. CDR3 length equals 13 residues. The CDR3 DNA reads TGTGCCAGCAGTTTACAGACTCGCTACGAGCAGTACTTC. It codes for CASSLQTRYEQYF.

The chain employs TRBV6-2 or TRBV6-3 and TRBJ2-7; 9 bases agree with TRBD1. The V segment lost 6 bases and the J segment 1 base; nucleotides outside the gene matches: 10. CDR3 length: 16 residues. Germline CDR1 and CDR2: MNHEY and SVGEGT. CDR3 nucleotide sequence: TGTGCCAGCAGCGTTCGCCGGGGACAGGGATCCTACGAGCAGTACTTC. Protein product: CASSVRRGQGSYEQYF.

This chain joins TRBV6-5 and TRBJ2-5, with D perhaps TRBD1 or TRBD2 (5 bases each). This CDR3 comprises 14 residues. V dropped 2 bases and J dropped 2 bases, with 9 bases sitting between them. Per the germline V gene, CDR1 is MNHEY and CDR2 is SVGAGI. The CDR3 DNA sequence: TGTGCCAGCAGTTACGGGACGGTACAAGAGACCCAGTACTTC. Its protein product is CASSYGTVQETQYF.

In its sample, this clonotype was seen a few times. The rearrangement uses TRBV10-3 and TRBJ2-7; 9 nucleotides match TRBD1. The CDR3 runs 16 residues. V gave up 4 bases and J gave up 3 bases; unmatched junction bases: 10. Germline CDR1 reads ENHRY; CDR2 reads SYGVKD. CDR3 residues: CAISGDMGQGFYEQYF. The CDR3 coding sequence is TGTGCCATCAGTGGGGACATGGGACAGGGATTCTACGAGCAGTACTTC.

The chain joins TRBV6-5 to TRBJ1-6; 7 nucleotides match TRBD1. Per germline, CDR1 MNHEY and CDR2 SVGAGI. This CDR3 is 15 amino acids long. V lost 2 bases and J lost 8; bases outside the gene matches: 6. The CDR3 DNA reads TGTGCCAGCAGTTACAGGCGCAGGGGGGATTCACCCCTCCACTTT. Its translation: CASSYRRRGDSPLHF.

The chain is built from TRBV4-3 and TRBJ2-2, with no clear D. Germline CDR1 reads LGHNA; CDR2 reads YSLEER. The CDR3 loop spans 14 amino acids. The germline V and J ends were trimmed by 0 bases and 1 base, with 3 bases remaining between them. CDR3 in DNA: TGCGCCAGCAGCCAAGAGGAGAACACCGGGGAGCTGTTTTTT. Protein sequence: CASSQEENTGELFF.

The table lists this clonotype with a few counts. The V gene is TRBV20-1, the J gene TRBJ2-1; TRBD1 or TRBD2 may be the D gene (5 bases each). CDR3 length: 15 amino acids. Germline CDR1 is DFQATT and CDR2 is SNEGSKA (reference sequence). The germline V and J ends were trimmed by 1 base and 0 bases, with 10 bases remaining between them. This chain's CDR3 is CSARVRGSSYNEQFF. CDR3 nucleotides: TGCAGTGCTAGAGTCCGGGGCAGCTCCTACAATGAGCAGTTCTTC.

In this sample, this clonotype turned up a few times. The chain couples TRBV5-1 to TRBJ2-2; no definite D call. V gave up 3 bases and J gave up 5 bases, with 8 bases separating them. CDR1 is SGHRS and CDR2 is YFSETQ in the germline V gene. The CDR3 runs to 13 residues. The CDR3 bases are TGCGCCAGCAGCTCGTCCCCGACCGGGGAGCTGTTTTTT. This sequence encodes CASSSSPTGELFF.

The chain uses TRBV5-8 and TRBJ2-1; weak D call: TRBD2 (7 bases). The CDR3 runs to 16 residues. Germline values: CDR1 SGHTS, CDR2 YDEGEE. V lost 1 base and J lost 4, with 15 bases in between. CDR3 nucleotide sequence: TGTGCCAGCAGCTTGATGGGGGCTAGCGGATACAATGAGCAGTTCTTC. This encodes CASSLMGASGYNEQFF.

The sample holds a few counts of this clonotype. This chain joins TRBV29-1 and TRBJ2-3; either TRBD1 or TRBD2 may supply D (6 bases each). Trimming removed 6 bases at V and 2 bases at J, with 18 bases between. The CDR3 is 15 amino acids. Germline V CDR1 and CDR2: SQVTM, ANQGSEA. This CDR3 is CSVTEGGDYTDTQYF. The CDR3 bases are TGCAGCGTCACAGAGGGGGGTGACTACACAGATACGCAGTATTTT.

The chain employs TRBV5-1 and TRBJ2-1; 11 nucleotides line up with TRBD2. The CDR3 loop spans 13 amino acids. Germline V gene data show CDR1 as SGHRS and CDR2 as YFSETQ. Trimming cost V 0 bases and J 15 bases; bases outside gene matches: 5. CDR3 sequence (DNA): TGCGCCAGCAGCTTGGAACTAGCGGGAGTAGGGTTCTTC. Its translation: CASSLELAGVGFF.

The chain is built from TRBV10-3 and TRBJ2-2; 7 bases agree with TRBD1. V was clipped by 2 bases and J by 2 bases; unmatched bases: 8. Germline V gene lookup returns CDR1 ENHRY and CDR2 SYGVKD. The CDR3 spans 17 residues. The CDR3 DNA reads TGTGCCATCAGTGAGGGAAGAGGGACAGCAAACACCGGGGAGCTGTTTTTT. This encodes CAISEGRGTANTGELFF.

This rearrangement joins TRBV10-3 to TRBJ2-7, with no clear D. This CDR3 is 15 amino acids long. Deletions cut 6 bases from V and 1 base from J, with 16 bases between. Per the germline V gene, CDR1 is ENHRY and CDR2 is SYGVKD. The CDR3 protein is CAIRFSKSSSYEQYF. Written as DNA, the CDR3 is TGTGCCATCAGGTTCAGTAAGTCTAGTTCCTACGAGCAGTACTTC.

The chain joins TRBV29-1 to TRBJ1-2; D is undetermined. This CDR3 region has 12 residues. V gave up 2 bases and J gave up 5 bases, with 9 bases separating them. Germline assignment: CDR1 SQVTM and CDR2 ANQGSEA. Here the CDR3 reads CSVESQDYGYTF. The CDR3 region has the DNA TGCAGCGTTGAATCCCAGGATTATGGCTACACCTTC.

This clonotype was seen a few times. This rearrangement joins TRBV12-3 or TRBV12-4 to TRBJ2-7; TRBD2 aligns across 7 bases. V lost 3 bases, J lost 1 base, and 3 bases stayed unmatched. The CDR3 loop spans 14 amino acids. CDR3 bases: TGTGCCAGCAGTTTCGGCGGGAGATCCTACGAGCAGTACTTC. It is translated as CASSFGGRSYEQYF.

This clonotype was seen a few times. J is TRBJ1-5 and V is TRBV6-1; D is ambiguous. The CDR3 length is 13 residues. Germline values: CDR1 MNHNS, CDR2 SASEGT. V was shortened by 7 bases and J by 7 bases, with 14 bases between the two germline ends. CDR3 loop: CASTNGVGQPQHF. CDR3 in DNA: TGTGCCAGCACCAACGGGGTTGGGCAGCCCCAGCATTTT.

The DNA for the CDR3 is TGTGCCAGCAGACCATTAGGGACCCGCCGGAATGAAAAACTGTTTTTT. Translating it yields CASRPLGTRRNEKLFF. The rearrangement uses TRBV28 and TRBJ1-4; D possibly corresponds to TRBD1 (5 bases). Between the trimmed V and J ends, which lost 6 bases and 5 bases, there was a span of 19 bases. This CDR3 is 16 amino acids long. CDR1 MDHEN and CDR2 SYDVKM come from the germline V gene.